Listed below are T cell receptor beta chains from one sample, sequenced in a study of T cells after yellow fever vaccination. TCRdb re-called the 5' RACE reads with MiXCR, one entry per CDR3 protein. The table includes 30,000 to 35,000 distinct CDR3 sequences, 6.6% detected once. The source material was PBMCs, either bulk or a sorted T-cell subset (CD4+, CD8+, memory, or dextramer-sorted; not recorded which), sampled on the day of the first yellow fever vaccination. These receptors all come from a man aged 18 to 30 who received the YFV17D yellow fever vaccine. CDR3s include the opening cysteine and the closing phenylalanine or tryptophan. The D gene is left open where the match is weak. The listing skips clone size in some rows; elsewhere it reads once, few, many or a size class.

DNA: TGCGCCAGCAGGGCAGCGGGCGGAGCAGATACGCAGTATTTT; CDR3: CASRAAGGADTQYF; size: many; J: TRBJ2-3; D: -; V: TRBV5-1
DNA: TGTGCCAGCAGTTTCCTGAACACTGAAGCTTTCTTT; CDR3: CASSFLNTEAFF; size: many; J: TRBJ1-1; D: -; V: TRBV12-3/TRBV12-4
DNA: TGTGCCAGCAGCGTAGCGATGGGCGGGGGGACTCAAGAGACCCAGTACTTC; CDR3: CASSVAMGGGTQETQYF; size: many; J: TRBJ2-5; D: TRBD2; V: TRBV9
DNA: TGTGCCAGCAGCCATACAGGGGGCGATGGATCAGATACGCAGTATTTT; CDR3: CASSHTGGDGSDTQYF; size: many; J: TRBJ2-3; D: TRBD1; V: TRBV11-3
DNA: TGCGCCAGCAGCTTGGGGGACAGGCACCCGGACGAGCAGTACTTC; CDR3: CASSLGDRHPDEQYF; size: many; J: TRBJ2-7; D: TRBD1; V: TRBV5-1
DNA: TGTGCCAGCAGCTTATTGACAGGGGCCTACAATGAGCAGTTCTTC; CDR3: CASSLLTGAYNEQFF; size: many; J: TRBJ2-1; D: TRBD1; V: TRBV11-1
DNA: TGTGCCAGCACCACAAAGGACAGGGGGGGCACAGATACGCAGTATTTT; CDR3: CASTTKDRGGTDTQYF; size: many; J: TRBJ2-3; D: -; V: TRBV21-1
DNA: TGTGCCAGCAGCCCCACTAGCGGGGCCGAGACCCAGTACTTC; CDR3: CASSPTSGAETQYF; size: many; J: TRBJ2-5; D: TRBD2; V: TRBV3-1
DNA: TGTGCCAGCAGCCCTCAGGGGGGCTATGGCTACACCTTC; CDR3: CASSPQGGYGYTF; size: -; J: TRBJ1-2; D: TRBD1; V: TRBV7-3
DNA: TGCGCCAGCCACCCCTTGCCGGTGAACACTGAAGCTTTCTTT; CDR3: CASHPLPVNTEAFF; size: few; J: TRBJ1-1; D: -; V: TRBV5-1
DNA: TGTGCCAGCAGCTTTAACAGGCTAACCGGGGAGCTGTTTTTT; CDR3: CASSFNRLTGELFF; size: many; J: TRBJ2-2; D: -; V: TRBV7-2
DNA: TGTGCCAGCAGTTACTCCGGGACAGGGTCTGGAAACACCATATATTTT; CDR3: CASSYSGTGSGNTIYF; size: many; J: TRBJ1-3; D: TRBD1; V: TRBV6-5
DNA: TGCGCCAGCAGTTTACTATTGGGAAAAGAGACTGAAGCTTTCTTT; CDR3: CASSLLLGKETEAFF; size: few; J: TRBJ1-1; D: -; V: TRBV5-1
DNA: TGTGCCAGCAGCCCCGGGACAGTCTATAATTCACCCCTCCACTTT; CDR3: CASSPGTVYNSPLHF; size: many; J: TRBJ1-6; D: TRBD1; V: TRBV12-3/TRBV12-4
DNA: TGTGCCAGCAGCTCTCGACCCAGGGTCGAGACCCAGTACTTC; CDR3: CASSSRPRVETQYF; size: -; J: TRBJ2-5; D: -; V: TRBV7-6
DNA: TGTGCCAGCAGCCACGCTGGACAGGGGTGGAATGAGCAGTTCTTC; CDR3: CASSHAGQGWNEQFF; size: many; J: TRBJ2-1; D: TRBD1; V: TRBV7-9
DNA: TGCGCCAGCAAAGAGTACGGTTTCACTGGGGCCAACGTCCTGACTTTC; CDR3: CASKEYGFTGANVLTF; size: many; J: TRBJ2-6; D: -; V: TRBV5-1